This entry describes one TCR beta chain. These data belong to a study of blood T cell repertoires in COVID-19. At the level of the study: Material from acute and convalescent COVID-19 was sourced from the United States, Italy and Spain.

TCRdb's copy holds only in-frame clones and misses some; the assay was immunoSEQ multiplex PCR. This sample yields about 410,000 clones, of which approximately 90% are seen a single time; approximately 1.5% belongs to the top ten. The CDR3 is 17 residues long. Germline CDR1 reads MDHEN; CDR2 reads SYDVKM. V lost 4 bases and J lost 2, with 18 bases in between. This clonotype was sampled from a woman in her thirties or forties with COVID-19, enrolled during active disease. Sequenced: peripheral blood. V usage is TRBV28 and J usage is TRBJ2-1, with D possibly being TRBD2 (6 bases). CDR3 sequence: CASSSTPGTFAYNEQFF. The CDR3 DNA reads TGTGCCAGCAGTTCGACCCCCGGGACTTTTGCCTACAATGAGCAGTTCTTC.